The clone carrying this T cell receptor beta chain was detected only once. Its antigen is not known. Data came from immunoSEQ multiplex PCR; TCRdb stores just in-frame clones and leaves some out. The data show some 120,000 clones, with approximately 94% seen just once and over 0.15% held by the top ten. The sample originates from a study of graft-versus-host responses after intestinal transplantation. Overall study: Recipients obtained multivisceral, liver-intestinal, or isolated intestinal transplants. Recipients across the board were started on anti-thymocyte globulin induction, then kept on tacrolimus and steroids for around three years.

Findings and limits, study-wide: Investigators detected GvH clones in recipient marrow, with some emerging earlier in ileum or blood. Declines in HvG clones occurring early post-transplant were associated with peak circulating GvH clone levels.

This CDR3 region has 15 residues. The germline gives CDR1 LNHNV, CDR2 YYDKDF (reference sequence). V lost 0 bases, J lost 0 bases, and 8 bases lay in between. The chain joins TRBV15 to TRBJ1-1, with D tentatively TRBD1 (5 bases). The sample was unstimulated CD4+ T cells sorted from spleen or lymph node cells, taken before intestinal transplant. The TCR was taken from a human donor who received an intestinal transplant. CDR3 DNA: TGTGCCACCAGCAGAGATAACAGGATGAACACTGAAGCTTTCTTT. Its translation: CATSRDNRMNTEAFF.